The present T cell receptor beta chain was sequenced within a study of CD8 T cells in ankylosing spondylitis. The CDR3 loop spans 13 amino acids. Trimming cost V 7 bases and J 4 bases, with 14 bases left between them. The germline V gene encodes CDR1 DFQATT and CDR2 SNEGSKA (reference sequence). The TCR beta libraries were generated through quantitative 5'-RACE incorporating molecular barcodes. One entry per CDR3 protein, called by TCRdb with MiXCR from the 5' RACE reads. There are hundreds of thousands of distinct CDR3 sequences in the sample; roughly a quarter occur only once, and 0.85% to 1% lies in the top ten. Study-wide results and caveats: Those disease-linked clones were CD8+; they were also relatively rare in peripheral blood. Blood from ankylosing spondylitis patients appeared to carry a characteristic roughly eight-variant TCR beta motif. Some of these motif variants have turned up before, in reports on reactive arthritis synovial fluid and blood. Significant enrichment of disease-linked clones was reportedly seen in matched ankylosing spondylitis synovial fluid.

As to this clonotype: What it binds is unknown.

This TCR derives from a male donor with ankylosing spondylitis. The V gene is TRBV20-1, the J gene TRBJ2-1, with D perhaps matching TRBD2 (7 bases). The material sequenced was blood, either unsorted or a sorted T cell fraction (not recorded which). The DNA for the CDR3 is TGCAGTGGCGGGGGCCAAAAGTACAATGAGCAGTTCTTC. Encoded protein: CSGGGQKYNEQFF.